Following are 9 T cell receptor beta chains from one sample sequenced in a study of response to subunit inactivated influenza vaccine (dated by TCRdb to the late 2010s). Library preparation employed RT-PCR. TCRdb shows the sequencer as Illumina HiSeq 2500. TCRdb reanalyzed the raw reads on its own, using fastp at Q25 for trimming and MiXCR for clone calling, and kept in-frame beta chains. Rows are combined by CDR3 protein, so each entry shows the most common genes and DNA. The sample table records hundreds of thousands of distinct CDR3 sequences; 10% to 15% of these occur just once. Roughly a tenth of the sample lies in the top ten. The sample in question was PBMCs from blood, obtained on the day of vaccination. Receptors originate from a man aged 50-59 years who received an inactivated influenza vaccine. Donor details come from another sample of the same person, matched by shared clones.

The gene calls are TRBV20-1 and TRBJ1-1; D unclear. Trimming removed 2 bases from V and 4 bases from J, with 8 bases in between. Germline lookup yields CDR1 DFQATT and CDR2 SNEGSKA (reference sequence). The CDR3 is 12 residues long. The chain's CDR3 is CSARWPGTEAFF. CDR3 nucleotide sequence: TGCAGTGCTAGATGGCCCGGCACTGAAGCTTTCTTT.

This clonotype was found a few times. This sequence joins TRBV6-1 and TRBJ1-2; TRBD1 agrees at 10 bases. The CDR3 loop spans 15 amino acids. Per the germline V gene, CDR1 is MNHNS and CDR2 is SASEGT. Trimming removed 7 bases from V and 6 bases from J; junction bases left unmatched: 11. The CDR3 region is CASTFTHGTGDGYTF. In nucleotides, the CDR3 is TGTGCCAGCACCTTCACCCATGGGACAGGGGATGGCTACACCTTC.

J is TRBJ1-2 and V is TRBV12-3 or TRBV12-4, with 9 bases fitting TRBD1. This CDR3 has 18 amino acids. The V gene end was trimmed by 8 bases and the J gene end by 0 bases; junction bases not matched to a gene: 16. The CDR3 DNA follows: TGTGCCAGCTGGGGGGGTAACGGACAGGGGAAGACTAACTATGGCTACACCTTC. It codes for CASWGGNGQGKTNYGYTF.

On this clonotype: A read error may produce the germline difference seen at one junction end. V usage is TRBV7-6 and J usage is TRBJ2-3; 8 nucleotides align to TRBD1. There are 15 residues in the CDR3. Per germline, CDR1 SGHVS and CDR2 FNYEAQ. CDR3 DNA sequence: TGTGCCAGCAGCGTCGATGCAGGGGGCACGGATACGCAGTATTTT. As protein: CASSVDAGGTDTQYF.

This rearrangement joins TRBV7-2 to TRBJ2-1; D is unresolved. The CDR3 is made up of 12 amino acids. The V gene lost 1 base and the J gene lost 10 bases, with 8 bases spanning the gap. CDR1 is SGHTA and CDR2 is FQGNSA in the germline V gene. The CDR3 nucleotides read TGTGCCAGCAGCTTAGTCAATCAGGAGCAGTTCTTC. Residues: CASSLVNQEQFF.

This clonotype came up many times. This sequence joins TRBV5-1 and TRBJ1-1, with D uncertain. Trimming left V 5 bases short and J 1 base short, with 9 bases between. The CDR3 totals 13 residues. Germline lookup yields CDR1 SGHRS and CDR2 YFSETQ. CDR3 region: CASRAGENTEAFF. The CDR3 DNA follows: TGCGCCAGCAGGGCCGGGGAGAACACTGAAGCTTTCTTT.

The table lists this clonotype with many counts. The chain couples TRBV24-1 to TRBJ2-1; D uncertain. Trimming cost V 7 bases and J 0 bases, with 9 bases left between them. The CDR3 is 14 residues long. Germline CDR1 reads KGHDR; CDR2 reads SFDVKD. The CDR3 coding sequence is TGTGCCACCAGGGCCTCGAGCTCCTACAATGAGCAGTTCTTC. Its translation: CATRASSSYNEQFF.

This clonotype was seen a few times. The chain couples TRBV14 to TRBJ2-5, with TRBD2 matching 7 bases. Trimming took 2 bases from V and 0 from J; bases not matched to a gene: 3. Per germline, CDR1 SGHDN and CDR2 FVKESK. The CDR3 totals 15 residues. CDR3 sequence reads: CASSQTAGYQETQYF. Here the CDR3 DNA reads TGTGCCAGCAGCCAAACAGCGGGATACCAAGAGACCCAGTACTTC.

The chain is built from TRBV4-2 and TRBJ2-2; 7 nucleotides align to TRBD1. The V gene's germline CDR1 is LGHNA and CDR2 YNFKEQ. This CDR3 region has 16 residues. V gave up 0 bases and J gave up 0 bases; unmatched junction bases: 1. The CDR3 sequence: CASSQDGTANTGELFF. The CDR3 DNA is TGTGCCAGCAGCCAAGATGGGACAGCGAACACCGGGGAGCTGTTTTTT.